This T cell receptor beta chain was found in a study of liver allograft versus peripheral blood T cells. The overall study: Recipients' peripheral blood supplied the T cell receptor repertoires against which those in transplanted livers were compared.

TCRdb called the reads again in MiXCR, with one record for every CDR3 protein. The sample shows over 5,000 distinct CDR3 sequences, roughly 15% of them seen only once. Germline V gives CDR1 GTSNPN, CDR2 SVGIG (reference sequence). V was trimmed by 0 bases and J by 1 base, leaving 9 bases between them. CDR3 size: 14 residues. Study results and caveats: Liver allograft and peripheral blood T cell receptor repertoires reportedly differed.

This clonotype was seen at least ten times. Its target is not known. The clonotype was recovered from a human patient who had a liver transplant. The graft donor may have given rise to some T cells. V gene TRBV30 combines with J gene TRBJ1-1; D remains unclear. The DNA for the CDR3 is TGTGCCTGGAGTGTACAATGGGGGAACACTGAAGCTTTCTTT. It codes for CAWSVQWGNTEAFF.